This is a list of T cell receptor beta chains from one sample in a study of cytomegalovirus exposure and HLA in healthy donors. Here immunoSEQ multiplex PCR was the method, and the copy in TCRdb shows in-frame clones only, minus some. Among some 110,000 clones, about three quarters were seen once, and the ten largest hold around 1.8%. The sequenced material came from PBMCs. Receptor source: a man aged 50-60 years in good health and CMV-seronegative. Each CDR3 is given with its conserved first and last residue. A D gene is named only where the DNA matches it firmly. Clone size is not always given. Where it is, it says once, few, many or a class for expanded clones.

J gene: TRBJ1-1; D gene: NA; clone size: once; V gene: TRBV6-1; CDR3 DNA: TGTGCCAGCTTCAAAAATTATCAGGCACAAGCTTTCTTT; CDR3 protein: CASFKNYQAQAFF
J gene: TRBJ1-1; D gene: NA; clone size: NA; V gene: TRBV7-9; CDR3 DNA: TGTGCCAGCAGCTTAGAGGGGGTTGGTGGAGAAGCTTTCTTT; CDR3 protein: CASSLEGVGGEAFF
J gene: TRBJ1-1; D gene: TRBD1; clone size: NA; V gene: TRBV18; CDR3 DNA: TGTGCCAGCTCACCAAAGCCGGGACAGGGTCTGAACACTGAAGCTTTCTTT; CDR3 protein: CASSPKPGQGLNTEAFF
J gene: TRBJ1-6; D gene: NA; clone size: few; V gene: TRBV5-3; CDR3 DNA: TGTGCCAGAAGCTTGGCCCCAGGGGATAATTCACCCCTCCACTTT; CDR3 protein: CARSLAPGDNSPLHF
J gene: TRBJ2-2; D gene: TRBD2; clone size: few; V gene: TRBV27; CDR3 DNA: TGTGCCAGCAGCCGTTTAGCGGGATCGAACACCGGGGAGCTGTTTTTT; CDR3 protein: CASSRLAGSNTGELFF
J gene: TRBJ1-1; D gene: NA; clone size: NA; V gene: TRBV7-2; CDR3 DNA: TGTGCCAGCAGCTCCCCGACAGGGAACACTGAAGCTTTCTTT; CDR3 protein: CASSSPTGNTEAFF
J gene: TRBJ2-3; D gene: NA; clone size: NA; V gene: TRBV6-6; CDR3 DNA: TGTGCCAGCCGCCCCTTGCCGGCCCGACCGGGGGATACGCAGTATTTT; CDR3 protein: CASRPLPARPGDTQYF
J gene: TRBJ2-1; D gene: TRBD1; clone size: NA; V gene: TRBV29-1; CDR3 DNA: TGCAGCGCCCGACAGGGAAAAGCGAATGAGCAGTTCTTC; CDR3 protein: CSARQGKANEQFF
J gene: TRBJ2-1; D gene: TRBD1; clone size: NA; V gene: TRBV29-1; CDR3 DNA: TGCAGCGCCACCCCGGGACAGGGGGACAATGAGCAGTTCTTC; CDR3 protein: CSATPGQGDNEQFF
J gene: TRBJ1-6; D gene: NA; clone size: NA; V gene: TRBV6-5; CDR3 DNA: TGTGCCAGCAGTCTACGTACAGGTGATTCACCCCTCCACTTT; CDR3 protein: CASSLRTGDSPLHF
J gene: TRBJ1-1; D gene: NA; clone size: NA; V gene: TRBV30; CDR3 DNA: TGTGCCTGGAAATATCCCGGGTCCCAAGCTTTCTTT; CDR3 protein: CAWKYPGSQAFF
J gene: TRBJ1-4; D gene: NA; clone size: NA; V gene: TRBV7-8; CDR3 DNA: TGTGCCAGCAGCTATTTGGCAGGGGCCGCGCCTAATGAAAAACTGTTTTTT; CDR3 protein: CASSYLAGAAPNEKLFF
J gene: TRBJ2-3; D gene: NA; clone size: NA; V gene: TRBV6-1; CDR3 DNA: TGTGCCAGCAGTGATGTTACGGGGGACACAGATACGCAGTATTTT; CDR3 protein: CASSDVTGDTDTQYF
J gene: TRBJ1-5; D gene: NA; clone size: NA; V gene: TRBV19; CDR3 DNA: TGTGCCAGTAGTATTATCGGTGCCCTTGGGAGCAATCAGTCCCAGCATTTT; CDR3 protein: CASSIIGALGSNQSQHF
J gene: TRBJ1-6; D gene: NA; clone size: NA; V gene: TRBV10-3; CDR3 DNA: TGTGCCATCAGAGCGGAAACAGCTAATTCACCCCTCCACTTT; CDR3 protein: CAIRAETANSPLHF
J gene: TRBJ2-1; D gene: NA; clone size: NA; V gene: TRBV4-1; CDR3 DNA: TGCGCCAGCAGCCAAGATACGAGGAGCTCCTACAATGAGCAGTTCTTC; CDR3 protein: CASSQDTRSSYNEQFF
J gene: TRBJ1-5; D gene: NA; clone size: NA; V gene: TRBV5-3; CDR3 DNA: TGTGCCAGAAGCTTGGACCCGGCGGGCAATCAGCCCCAGCATTTT; CDR3 protein: CARSLDPAGNQPQHF